This T cell receptor beta chain is from a study of shared clonotypes between healthy human individuals (TCRdb year 2020). Broadly, across the study: Three men and two women, aged 18 to 49 years, made up the cohort. For each donor, CD4 naive and CD4 memory were each given three plates, CD8 naive was given two plates, and CD8 memory was given one plate. To estimate repertoire size and how much clonotypes are shared between individuals, the study performed deep sequencing of blood TCR repertoires from a handful of healthy adults. To increase sequencing depth and limit assay-specific biases, different laboratories used diverse techniques to prepare libraries and sequence TCR repertoires. Between about 0.85 and 8.9 billion PBMCs per donor were obtained by leukapheresis. Summary of the overall study and its limitations: Estimated clonotype richness was generally larger for naive than for memory subsets. Sampling was restricted to blood, and TCR repertoires in tissues likely differ from the TCR repertoires found in blood. Pairwise subsampling indicated that sequencing depth was expected to affect the degree of clonotype sharing among donors. When several donors were compared, the shared fraction of clonotypes was about 5.4% for naive CD4, around 3.5% for naive CD8, roughly 2.3% for memory CD4, and about 0.36% for memory CD8. The genetic and exposure-history diversity represented was limited by the small number of donors. Compared with non-shared clonotypes, the clonotypes found in all four sorted-subset donors had higher generation probabilities. Even with the large sequencing depth, rarefaction of the sorted-subset datasets indicated that sequencing was incomplete.

Healthy HIV-negative adults with no recently reported acute infections or vaccinations were included as donors. Every donor was a Caucasian adult residing in Nashville, Tennessee, USA. CD4+ T cells were enriched by magnetic negative selection, after which naive cells were positively selected on CD45RA and the negative fraction was taken as the memory subset. After blood collection by leukapheresis, PBMCs were isolated using Ficoll-Histopaque density gradient centrifugation and then cryopreserved in the vapor phase of liquid nitrogen. Purity and quantity of every magnetically sorted T cell population were checked by analytical flow cytometry. Each sorted fraction had its genomic DNA isolated and then quantified by UV absorbance on a Nanodrop 2000c. On this clone: Its antigen remains undetermined. Base qualities are missing; no much larger clone stands one base away.

V trim: 4 bases; J trim: 9 bases; unmatched bases: 11. Per the germline V gene, SGHTA is the CDR1 and FQGNSA is the CDR2. Inclusive of the bounding cysteine and phenylalanine, the CDR3 is 16 residues long. The retained sequence is limited to the CDR3, 48 bases, with the frame set at the first base. Using the deep immunoSEQ assay, multiplex PCR amplified TCR CDR3 regions from genomic DNA. Genomic DNA extracted from each cell subset was distributed evenly over all wells of several immunoSEQ 96-well plates, and each plate served as one replicate. Each replicate PCR for sorted subsets received about 200 ng genomic DNA, equal to 28,000 or so T cell genomes. Purified libraries were measured with a Qubit 3.0 fluorometer, size-checked on a Bioanalyzer 2100, and measured again with the KAPA Library Quantification kit. Every immunoSEQ 96-well plate was sequenced on a dedicated single-read 150-cycle Illumina NextSeq 550 flow cell. The study's processing was this. Because only junctional sequences without quality scores were contained in the immunoSEQ output, filtering matching that applied to full-length reads could not be performed. To assign V/J genes and CDR3, sequences were annotated against IMGT germline references using PyIR, a Python wrapper for IgBLAST v1.9. Reads with weak V/J assignments (E-value above 1e-6), missing CDR3, stop codons, out-of-frame junctions, or ambiguous translated residues were removed. V3J clonotypes were defined as sequences sharing an identical inferred V gene, J gene, and CDR3 amino acid sequence. Percentage overlap between repertoires was calculated by dividing the number of shared unique clonotypes by the size of the smaller repertoire. RTK rarefaction, the Chao1 estimator, and Recon v2.1 estimates of unobserved clonotypes were used to assess repertoire richness. OLGA was used to compute generation probabilities for all TCRbeta clonotypes that the gDNA method yielded from a handful of donors. TCRdb's version of the immuneACCESS table is confined to in-frame rearrangements and falls short of the full clone set. An unresolved V gene accounts for under half of the shortfall where checked; the remainder is of unknown origin. For V, J and clone size, that table is used; D and trimming come from the DNA. Here the sample has more than 1.2 million clones; roughly 98.5% occur a single time. The ten largest clones capture roughly 0.35% of the sample.

This TCR was recovered from a young man in good health. The sample taken for sequencing was naive CD4+ T cells sorted from blood. Per the publication, the cell subset or site label means: CD45RA+ positively selected. The V and J segments used are TRBV7-2 and TRBJ2-1; a stretch of 11 junction bases matches TRBD2. In nucleotides, the sequence is TGTGCCAGCAGCTCCCGGGGGGTAGCGGGAGGGGGTGAGCAGTTCTTC. Protein translation: CASSSRGVAGGGEQFF.